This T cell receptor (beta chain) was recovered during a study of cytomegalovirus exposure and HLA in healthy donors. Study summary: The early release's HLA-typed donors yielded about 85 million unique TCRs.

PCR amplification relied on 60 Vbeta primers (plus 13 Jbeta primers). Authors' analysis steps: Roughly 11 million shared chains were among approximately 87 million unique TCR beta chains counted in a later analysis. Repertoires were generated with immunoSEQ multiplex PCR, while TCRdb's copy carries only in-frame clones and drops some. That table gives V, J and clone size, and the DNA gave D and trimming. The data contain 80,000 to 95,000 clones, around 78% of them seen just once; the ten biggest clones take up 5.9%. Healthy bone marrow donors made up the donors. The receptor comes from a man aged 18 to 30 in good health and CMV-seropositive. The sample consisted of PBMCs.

DNA for the CDR3: TGTGCCAGCAGCTCCTCCGGGACACTATCACCCCGGCCCCAGCATTTT. The encoded protein is CASSSSGTLSPRPQHF. The V and J genes are TRBV7-8 and TRBJ1-5; D is perhaps TRBD1 (6 bases). CDR1 is SGHVS and CDR2 is FQNEAQ in the germline V gene. Trimming shortened V by 4 bases and J by 9 bases, and 22 bases separated the two germline ends. This CDR3 has 16 amino acids.